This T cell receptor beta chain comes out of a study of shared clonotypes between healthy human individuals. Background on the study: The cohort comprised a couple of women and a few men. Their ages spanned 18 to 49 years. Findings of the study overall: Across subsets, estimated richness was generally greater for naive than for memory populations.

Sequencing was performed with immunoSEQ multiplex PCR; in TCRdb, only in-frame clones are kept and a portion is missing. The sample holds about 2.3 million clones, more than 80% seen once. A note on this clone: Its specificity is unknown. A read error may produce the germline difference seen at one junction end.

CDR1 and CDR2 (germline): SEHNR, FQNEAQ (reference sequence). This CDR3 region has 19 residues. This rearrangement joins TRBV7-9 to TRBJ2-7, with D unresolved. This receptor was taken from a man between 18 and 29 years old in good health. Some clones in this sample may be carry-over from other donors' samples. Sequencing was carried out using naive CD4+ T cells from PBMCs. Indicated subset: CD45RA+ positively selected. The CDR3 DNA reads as TGTGCCAGCAGGTTAGATTTCGTTTCGGAAACCCCCCTACGTCTCGAGCAGTACTTC. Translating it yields CASRLDFVSETPLRLEQYF.